These 23 T cell receptor beta chains came from one sample sequenced in a study of blood T cell repertoires in COVID-19. Sequenced by immunoSEQ multiplex PCR; TCRdb stores in-frame clones only, minus some. Seen here are 100,000 to 120,000 clones, about four fifths observed once, and the top ten hold about 8.5%. The sample comprised peripheral blood. The receptors here all came from a woman between 40 and 50 years old with acute or convalescent COVID-19.

This clone was observed once. The rearrangement joins TRBV29-1 to TRBJ2-1; TRBD1 matches at 10 bases. V trimming: 2 bases; J trimming: 7 bases; junction bases outside the gene matches: 2. There are 13 residues in the CDR3. Germline values: CDR1 SQVTM, CDR2 ANQGSEA. CDR3 in amino acids: CSVEKDRGNEQFF. The CDR3 bases are TGCAGCGTTGAAAAGGACAGGGGGAATGAGCAGTTCTTC.

V gene TRBV12-3 or TRBV12-4 combines with J gene TRBJ2-7; no clear D. The V end lost 5 bases, the J end lost 2 bases, and 10 bases lay between the germline ends. CDR3 length: 13 amino acids. CDR3 DNA: TGTGCCAGCAGTCCAACAGAGACCTACGAGCAGTACTTC. Its translation is CASSPTETYEQYF.

The chain couples TRBV9 to TRBJ2-5; D possibly corresponds to TRBD2 (7 bases). The CDR3 spans 15 residues. V lost 4 bases and J lost 3, with 16 bases in between. The germline gives CDR1 SGDLS, CDR2 YYNGEE. DNA of the CDR3: TGTGCCAGCAGCCCGAGGGGAGGGGGGGAAGAGACCCAGTACTTC. Protein: CASSPRGGGEETQYF. The full variable domain, in which reference TRBV9 and TRBJ2-5 provide the parts outside the CDR3, is DSGVTQTPKHLITATGQRVTLRCSPRSGDLSVYWYQQSLDQGLQFLIQYYNGEERAKGNILERFSAQQFPDLHSELNLSSLELGDSALYFCASSPRGGGEETQYFGPGTRLLVL.

The chain employs TRBV11-2 and TRBJ2-2; 9 bases map to TRBD2. The germline gives CDR1 SGHAT, CDR2 FQNNGV. The length of the CDR3 is 18 residues. J lost 4 bases, V lost 2 bases, and 11 bases had no gene match. The CDR3 sequence: CASSLRYSGGQGTGELFF. The CDR3 nucleotides are TGTGCCAGCAGCTTACGTTACAGCGGGGGGCAGGGCACCGGGGAGCTGTTTTTT.

Only one count was recorded for this clone. The V and J genes are TRBV5-1 and TRBJ1-1, with TRBD1 matching over 10 bases. The CDR3 sequence is 14 residues long. The trim removed 4 bases at V and 4 bases at J, leaving 4 bases unmatched. Germline CDR1 reads SGHRS; CDR2 reads YFSETQ. The CDR3 DNA follows: TGCGCCAGCAGCCCCCGGGACAGGGGCACTGAAGCTTTCTTT. Translation gives CASSPRDRGTEAFF.

The chain carries TRBV7-9 and TRBJ1-1; D call uncertain. V gave up 0 bases and J gave up 0 bases, with 8 bases separating them. This CDR3 has 15 residues. The germline V gene has CDR1 SEHNR and CDR2 FQNEAQ (reference sequence). In nucleotides, the CDR3 is TGTGCCAGCAGCTTAGCGCAGGTCATGAACACTGAAGCTTTCTTT. It codes for CASSLAQVMNTEAFF.

The CDR3: CASSQDRSRWNEKLFF. CDR3 in DNA: TGCGCCAGCAGCCAAGATCGGTCCAGGTGGAATGAAAAACTGTTTTTT. The J gene is TRBJ1-4, the V gene TRBV4-1, with D unclear. This CDR3 has 16 amino acids. The germline CDR1 and CDR2 sequences are MGHRA and YSYEKL. Trimming left V 0 bases short and J 5 bases short, with 13 bases between.

The V and J genes are TRBV11-2 and TRBJ2-4, with a weak D call TRBD2 (5 bases). Germline V gene sequence: CDR1 SGHAT, CDR2 FQNNGV. The CDR3 contains 16 residues. V was shortened by 4 bases and J by 10 bases, with 23 bases between the two germline ends. CDR3 amino acids: CASSSSRGYREGIQYF. Written as DNA, the CDR3 is TGTGCCAGCAGCTCCTCACGCGGGTACCGTGAAGGAATTCAGTACTTC. Using reference TRBV11-2 and TRBJ2-4 for the parts outside the CDR3, the full variable domain is EAGVAQSPRYKIIEKRQSVAFWCNPISGHATLYWYQQILGQGPKLLIQFQNNGVVDDSQLPKDRFSAERLKGVDSTLKIQPAKLEDSAVYLCASSSSRGYREGIQYFGAGTRLSVL.

The J gene is TRBJ1-4, the V gene TRBV7-2; D call uncertain. Trimming shortened V by 5 bases and J by 8 bases, and 9 bases separated the two germline ends. Per the germline V gene, CDR1 is SGHTA and CDR2 is FQGNSA. The CDR3 has 12 residues. In DNA form, the CDR3 reads TGTGCCAGCAGCGCCGGGTGGGAAAAACTGTTTTTT. This codes for CASSAGWEKLFF.

The rearrangement links TRBV2 to TRBJ1-1; D call uncertain. CDR3 length equals 13 residues. Trimming took 2 bases from V and 6 from J, leaving 10 bases between them. Germline V gene data show CDR1 as SNHLY and CDR2 as FYNNEI. CDR3: CASSESVPSEAFF. The CDR3 DNA reads as TGTGCCAGCAGTGAATCGGTCCCCTCTGAAGCTTTCTTT.

The genes are TRBV30 and TRBJ1-2; maybe TRBD1 (6 bases). Trimming pared 8 bases from V and 0 bases from J, leaving 13 bases between. Germline CDR1 GTSNPN, CDR2 SVGIG (reference sequence). This CDR3 has 13 residues. This chain's CDR3 is CAGMRTANYGYTF. CDR3 sequence (DNA): TGTGCCGGAATGAGGACAGCTAACTATGGCTACACCTTC.

This sequence joins TRBV7-9 and TRBJ2-6; TRBD1 might be the D (6 bases). Germline V gene sequence: CDR1 SEHNR, CDR2 FQNEAQ (reference sequence). V was clipped by 7 bases and J by 1 base, with 11 bases between them. CDR3 size: 15 residues. The CDR3 DNA is TGTGCCAGCACGTTTAGGGGGTCTGGGGCCAACGTCCTGACTTTC. This codes for CASTFRGSGANVLTF.

V usage is TRBV6-2 or TRBV6-3 and J usage is TRBJ1-1, with D maybe TRBD1 (5 bases). CDR1 is MNHEY, CDR2 SVGEGT, per germline. The CDR3 has 14 residues. The ends were cut back, 0 bases at V and 3 bases at J, with 8 bases in the middle. CDR3 in DNA: TGTGCCAGCAGTTACTCGGGCAGGGACACTGAAGCTTTCTTT. Translating it yields CASSYSGRDTEAFF.

The chain joins TRBV18 to TRBJ2-7; D perhaps matches TRBD1 (5 bases). The V and J ends lost 3 bases and 5 bases respectively, with 11 bases between them. This CDR3 region has 13 residues. Germline V gives CDR1 KGHSH, CDR2 LQKENI. This chain's CDR3 is CASSPRQQNEQYF. In DNA, the CDR3 is TGTGCCAGCTCACCCCGACAGCAGAACGAGCAGTACTTC.

J is TRBJ1-2 and V is TRBV19; 7 nucleotides align to TRBD1. V gave up 5 bases and J gave up 7 bases; unmatched junction bases: 7. Germline CDR1 reads LNHDA; CDR2 reads SQIVND (reference sequence). The CDR3 is 13 residues long. The CDR3: CASSPYAGGGYTF. DNA for the CDR3: TGTGCCAGTAGTCCCTACGCAGGGGGTGGCTACACCTTC. The complete variable domain, with remaining parts taken from reference TRBV19 and TRBJ1-2, reads DGGITQSPKYLFRKEGQNVTLSCEQNLNHDAMYWYRQDPGQGLRLIYYSQIVNDFQKGDIAEGYSVSREKKESFPLTVTSAQKNPTAFYLCASSPYAGGGYTFGSGTRLTVV.

The chain recombines TRBV6-5 with TRBJ2-7; TRBD2 matches 8 bases. J was trimmed by 3 bases and V by 8 bases; bases with no gene match: 12. The CDR3 covers 15 residues. Germline CDR1 reads MNHEY; CDR2 reads SVGAGI. This chain's CDR3 is CASWEGRGADYEQYF. The CDR3 DNA reads TGTGCCAGCTGGGAGGGGCGGGGGGCGGACTACGAGCAGTACTTC.

This clone has just a few counts. This chain uses TRBV7-2 with TRBJ2-5; D not certain. The CDR3 totals 14 residues. V was pared by 0 bases and J by 3 bases, with 8 bases between. Germline loops: CDR1 SGHTA, CDR2 FQGNSA. The CDR3 here is CASSLAAAEETQYF. The CDR3 nucleotides read TGTGCCAGCAGCTTAGCGGCGGCGGAAGAGACCCAGTACTTC.

The chain recombines TRBV30 with TRBJ1-6; D possibly corresponds to TRBD1 (6 bases). The V end lost 1 base, the J end lost 10 bases, and 17 bases lay between the germline ends. Germline lookup yields CDR1 GTSNPN and CDR2 SVGIG (reference sequence). The CDR3 totals 15 residues. The CDR3 protein is CAWSETGDIRSPLHF. CDR3 bases: TGTGCCTGGAGTGAGACCGGGGACATAAGATCACCCCTCCACTTT.

This rearrangement joins TRBV6-1 to TRBJ1-5, with D hard to call. The CDR3 spans 16 residues. Trimming took 4 bases from V and 3 from J, leaving 16 bases between them. The germline V gene encodes CDR1 MNHNS and CDR2 SASEGT. Written as DNA, the CDR3 is TGTGCCAGCAGTGGATCGACTGGAACAATCAATCAGCCCCAGCATTTT. Translated: CASSGSTGTINQPQHF.

This chain uses TRBV27 with TRBJ1-2, with a tentative D call TRBD1 (5 bases). Germline assignment: CDR1 MNHEY and CDR2 SMNVEV (reference sequence). V lost 3 bases and J lost 2, with 10 bases in between. The CDR3 is made up of 14 amino acids. The CDR3 nucleotides are TGTGCCAGCAGTTTTCGACAGCCAAACTATGGCTACACCTTC. Its protein is CASSFRQPNYGYTF.

This clone appeared a few times. The chain links TRBV5-1 to TRBJ2-1; 15 bases agree with TRBD2. V lost 4 bases and J lost 5; bases outside the gene matches: 7. The CDR3 covers 17 residues. The V gene's germline CDR1 is SGHRS and CDR2 YFSETQ. This chain's CDR3 is CASSRGTSGGLNNEQFF. In DNA, the CDR3 is TGCGCCAGCAGCCGCGGGACTAGCGGGGGGTTGAACAATGAGCAGTTCTTC.

CDR3 DNA: TGTGCCAGCAGCGCCAACACAGGGACAGTAAGTGGCTACACCTTC. As protein: CASSANTGTVSGYTF. The V gene is TRBV9, the J gene TRBJ1-2, with 7 nucleotides matching TRBD1. The CDR3 totals 15 residues. Germline V gene sequence: CDR1 SGDLS, CDR2 YYNGEE. The V gene end was trimmed by 3 bases and the J gene end by 7 bases; junction bases not matched to a gene: 12.

This chain connects TRBV3-1 (or the pseudogene TRBV3-2) to TRBJ1-3; no reliable D call. The germline V gene has CDR1 LGHDT and CDR2 YNNKEL (reference sequence). This CDR3 is 13 amino acids long. V shed 8 bases and J shed 0 bases, with 8 bases lying between them. The CDR3 loop is CASGRGSGNTIYF. Written as DNA, the CDR3 is TGTGCCAGCGGTCGGGGCTCTGGAAACACCATATATTTT.